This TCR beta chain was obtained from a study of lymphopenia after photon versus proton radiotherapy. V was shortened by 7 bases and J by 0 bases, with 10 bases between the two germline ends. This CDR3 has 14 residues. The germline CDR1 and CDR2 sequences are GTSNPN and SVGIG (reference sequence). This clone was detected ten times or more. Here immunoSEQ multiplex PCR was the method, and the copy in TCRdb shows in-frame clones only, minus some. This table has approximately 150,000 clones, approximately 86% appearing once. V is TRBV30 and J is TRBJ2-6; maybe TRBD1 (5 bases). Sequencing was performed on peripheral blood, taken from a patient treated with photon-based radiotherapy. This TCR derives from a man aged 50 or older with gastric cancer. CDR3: CASKQVSGANVLTF. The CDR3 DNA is TGTGCCTCAAAACAGGTCTCTGGGGCCAACGTCCTGACTTTC. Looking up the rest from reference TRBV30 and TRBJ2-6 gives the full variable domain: SQTIHQWPATLVQPVGSPLSLECTVEGTSNPNLYWYRQAAGRGLQLLFYSVGIGQISSEVPQNLSASRPQDRQFILSSKKLLLSDSGFYLCASKQVSGANVLTFGAGSRLTVL.